One sample yielded the 8 T cell receptor beta chains listed below, sequenced in a study of blood T cell repertoires in COVID-19. TCRdb's table, derived via immunoSEQ multiplex PCR, lists solely in-frame clones and lacks some. This table has under 450,000 clones, about nine tenths appearing once. Sequenced input: PBMCs or T cells enriched from blood (not recorded which). The origin of the receptors is a middle-aged woman who had been exposed to COVID-19.

The chain carries TRBV9 and TRBJ1-2, with 7 bases fitting TRBD1. J was trimmed by 14 bases and V by 3 bases; bases with no gene match: 10. The germline V gene has CDR1 SGDLS and CDR2 YYNGEE. The CDR3 length is 12 residues. The CDR3 DNA is TGTGCCAGCAGCGATAACACAGGGGCTTGGACCTTC. It yields the protein CASSDNTGAWTF.

The V and J genes are TRBV2 and TRBJ1-1; D unclear. The CDR3 has 16 amino acids. V lost 3 bases, J lost 0 bases, and 14 bases lay in between. Germline V gene lookup returns CDR1 SNHLY and CDR2 FYNNEI. CDR3 loop: CASSDGGRFVNTEAFF. The CDR3 DNA sequence: TGTGCCAGCAGTGACGGAGGGAGATTCGTGAACACTGAAGCTTTCTTT.

The chain employs TRBV29-1 and TRBJ2-5; unclear D gene. V lost 3 bases, J lost 1 base, and 9 bases lay in between. CDR3 size: 13 residues. Germline V gives CDR1 SQVTM, CDR2 ANQGSEA. CDR3 in amino acids: CSVEGSPQETQYF. The CDR3 coding sequence is TGCAGCGTTGAGGGCAGCCCCCAAGAGACCCAGTACTTC. The full variable domain, rest sourced from reference TRBV29-1 and TRBJ2-5, is SAVISQKPSRDICQRGTSLTIQCQVDSQVTMMFWYRQQPGQSLTLIATANQGSEATYESGFVIDKFPISRPNLTFSTLTVSNMSPEDSSIYLCSVEGSPQETQYFGPGTRLLVL.

The chain employs TRBV3-1 (or the pseudogene TRBV3-2) and TRBJ1-1; TRBD1 might be the D (5 bases). CDR3 length: 16 amino acids. V was cut by 3 bases and J by 2 bases, with 16 bases left in between. CDR1 is LGHDT and CDR2 is YNNKEL in the germline V gene (reference sequence). CDR3 protein: CASSHRQITPNTEAFF. In DNA form, the CDR3 reads TGTGCCAGCAGCCACCGACAGATTACTCCTAACACTGAAGCTTTCTTT.

The genes are TRBV29-1 and TRBJ1-1; tentatively, D is TRBD1 (6 bases). The V gene's germline CDR1 is SQVTM and CDR2 ANQGSEA. Trimming shortened V by 7 bases and J by 0 bases, and 12 bases separated the two germline ends. The CDR3 spans 13 residues. DNA of the CDR3: TGCAGCGCCCCAGGGGTGTTGAACACTGAAGCTTTCTTT. Translation gives CSAPGVLNTEAFF.

This clone has a single count. The gene calls are TRBV30 and TRBJ1-2; the D is unclear. V lost 3 bases, J lost 3 bases, and 11 bases lay in between. The CDR3 sequence is 13 residues long. Germline V gives CDR1 GTSNPN, CDR2 SVGIG (reference sequence). The CDR3 DNA reads TGTGCCTGGAGGCGGATTCTTGACTATGGCTACACCTTC. It codes for CAWRRILDYGYTF.

This clone turned up a few times. The V gene is TRBV30, the J gene TRBJ2-1; 8 nucleotides agree with TRBD2. Germline trimming cut 3 bases from V and 4 bases from J; bases unmatched to any gene: 8. Per germline, CDR1 GTSNPN and CDR2 SVGIG (reference sequence). The CDR3 spans 15 residues. The CDR3 region is CAWSLRGGQYNEQFF. The CDR3 bases are TGTGCCTGGAGCCTACGGGGGGGCCAATACAATGAGCAGTTCTTC.

V is TRBV13 and J is TRBJ1-2, with D uncertain. The V gene lost 5 bases and the J gene lost 2 bases, with 9 bases spanning the gap. Germline CDR1 is PRHDT and CDR2 is FYEKMQ (reference sequence). The CDR3 loop spans 13 amino acids. CDR3 sequence: CASSQAGNYGYTF. The CDR3 DNA reads TGTGCCAGCAGCCAGGCGGGGAACTATGGCTACACCTTC.